This is a list of T cell receptor beta chains from one sample in a study of T cells in Graves' hyperthyroidism and ophthalmopathy. TCRdb independently ran MiXCR on the multiplex PCR reads; one entry per CDR3 protein. The sample holds over 500,000 distinct CDR3 sequences; 15% to 20% are singletons and the top ten take about 29%. Sequencing was performed on blood. Source of these receptors: a woman in her twenties or thirties with Graves' ophthalmopathy. CDR3s include the opening cysteine and the closing phenylalanine or tryptophan. D genes are given only for firm matches. Clone sizes are given selectively: once, few, many, or a class where the clone is expanded.

v_gene: TRBV30; j_gene: TRBJ2-7; d_gene: .; abundance: .; CDR3aa: CAWSHGRGAYEQYF; CDR3nt: TGTGCCTGGAGTCACGGCAGGGGTGCGTACGAGCAGTACTTC
v_gene: TRBV6-2/TRBV6-3; j_gene: TRBJ1-5; d_gene: TRBD1; abundance: few; CDR3aa: CASSQRGLFSQPQHF; CDR3nt: TGTGCCAGCAGCCAGAGGGGGCTCTTTAGTCAGCCCCAGCATTTT
v_gene: TRBV9; j_gene: TRBJ2-1; d_gene: TRBD2; abundance: few; CDR3aa: CASSVEAAGGLNEQFF; CDR3nt: TGTGCCAGCAGCGTAGAAGCGGCGGGAGGGCTAAATGAGCAGTTCTTC
v_gene: TRBV9; j_gene: TRBJ2-2; d_gene: .; abundance: .; CDR3aa: CASSVEPGSSGELFF; CDR3nt: TGTGCCAGCAGCGTAGAGCCAGGGTCCTCCGGGGAGCTGTTTTTT
v_gene: TRBV27; j_gene: TRBJ2-3; d_gene: TRBD2; abundance: many; CDR3aa: CASSTTTSGGTDTQYF; CDR3nt: TGTGCCAGCAGTACTACGACTAGCGGGGGCACAGATACGCAGTATTTT
v_gene: TRBV30; j_gene: TRBJ2-7; d_gene: .; abundance: .; CDR3aa: CAWSVQLAGDYEQYF; CDR3nt: TGTGCCTGGAGTGTGCAGCTAGCCGGTGACTACGAGCAGTACTTC
v_gene: TRBV28; j_gene: TRBJ2-2; d_gene: TRBD2; abundance: .; CDR3aa: CASSSPASGSLPGELFF; CDR3nt: TGTGCCAGCAGTTCCCCGGCTAGCGGGAGTTTACCCGGGGAGCTGTTTTTT
v_gene: TRBV9; j_gene: TRBJ1-2; d_gene: TRBD1; abundance: many; CDR3aa: CASSAGQVEDYGYTF; CDR3nt: TGTGCCAGCAGCGCCGGACAGGTCGAAGACTATGGCTACACCTTC
v_gene: TRBV29-1; j_gene: TRBJ2-7; d_gene: TRBD2; abundance: .; CDR3aa: CSVDPRTPLAGGVNEQYF; CDR3nt: TGCAGCGTTGATCCCCGCACCCCTCTAGCGGGAGGGGTCAATGAGCAGTACTTC
v_gene: TRBV6-2/TRBV6-3; j_gene: TRBJ1-3; d_gene: .; abundance: .; CDR3aa: CASSWDTIYF; CDR3nt: TGTGCCAGCAGTTGGGACACCATATATTTT
v_gene: TRBV29-1; j_gene: TRBJ2-1; d_gene: .; abundance: many; CDR3aa: CSVDAGDSYNEQFF; CDR3nt: TGCAGCGTTGATGCGGGGGACAGTTACAATGAGCAGTTCTTC
v_gene: TRBV12-3/TRBV12-4; j_gene: TRBJ1-1; d_gene: TRBD1; abundance: .; CDR3aa: CASSSIGGRAEAFF; CDR3nt: TGTGCCAGCAGTTCGATAGGGGGCAGGGCTGAAGCTTTCTTT